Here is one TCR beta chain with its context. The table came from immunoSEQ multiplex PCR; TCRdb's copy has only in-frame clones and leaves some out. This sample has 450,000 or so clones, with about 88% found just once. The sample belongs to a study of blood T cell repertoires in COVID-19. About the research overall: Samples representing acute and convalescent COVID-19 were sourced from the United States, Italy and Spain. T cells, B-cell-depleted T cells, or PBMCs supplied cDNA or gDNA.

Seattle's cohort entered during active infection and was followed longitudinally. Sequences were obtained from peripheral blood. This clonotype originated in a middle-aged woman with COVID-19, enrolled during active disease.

The CDR3, as DNA: TGTGCCAGCAGTTTAATCGGGGCCTACGAGCAGTACTTC. The encoded protein is CASSLIGAYEQYF. This rearrangement joins TRBV27 to TRBJ2-7, with TRBD2 as a possible D gene (5 bases). This CDR3 comprises 13 residues. Trimming took off 2 bases at V and 2 bases at J, with 7 bases between the two ends. Germline-derived CDR1 and CDR2 are MNHEY and SMNVEV (reference sequence).